These 10 T cell receptor beta chains originate from one sample sequenced in a study of blood T cells in healthy people across ages. PCR was performed a second time for about 7 to 12 cycles using a sample-barcoded 5' primer and a J-beta primer mix. TCRdb processed the 5' RACE reads anew with MiXCR; each CDR3 protein has one entry. The sample records 1.5 million to 2 million distinct CDR3 sequences, 49% being singletons. Specimen: blood. These receptors originate from a woman between 40 and 55 years old in good health.

V and J are TRBV7-2 and TRBJ2-5, with D hard to call. Germline values: CDR1 SGHTA, CDR2 FQGNSA. The length of the CDR3 is 15 residues. The ends were cut back, 0 bases at V and 4 bases at J, with 12 bases in the middle. CDR3 bases: TGTGCCAGCAGCTTAGCGGGCCTGACGATAGAGACCCAGTACTTC. Protein product: CASSLAGLTIETQYF.

Only a few counts were recorded for this clonotype. V gene TRBV6-1 combines with J gene TRBJ1-5, with a possible D match to TRBD1 (6 bases). The CDR3 extends over 17 amino acids. Deletions cut 6 bases from V and 0 bases from J, with 18 bases between. Germline-derived CDR1 and CDR2 are MNHNS and SASEGT. The CDR3 is CASSPGLGHLSNQPQHF. The CDR3 coding sequence is TGTGCCAGCAGCCCAGGTCTGGGACACCTTAGCAATCAGCCCCAGCATTTT.

A remark on this clonotype: The junction differs from germline at one of its ends, possibly a read error. The chain employs TRBV13 and TRBJ2-4; possibly TRBD2 for D (5 bases). Gene TRBJ2-7 matches the end of the DNA better, so the J call may be wrong. Germline V gives CDR1 PRHDT, CDR2 FYEKMQ (reference sequence). The CDR3 has 14 residues. The DNA of the CDR3 is TGTGCCAACAGCTTAGGTGAGCGGTCCTACGAGCAGTACTTC. Translated: CANSLGERSYEQYF.

This clonotype was counted only a few times. CDR3 sequence reads: CASSQDNGGINYGYTF. The CDR3 coding sequence is TGTGCCAGCAGCCAAGATAATGGGGGTATTAACTATGGCTACACCTTC. The chain carries TRBV4-2 and TRBJ1-2; the D gene is possibly TRBD1 (5 bases). This CDR3 has 16 amino acids. Germline CDR1 LGHNA, CDR2 YNFKEQ. V lost 0 bases to trimming and J lost 1 base, with 12 bases between them.

The DNA of the CDR3 is TGTGCCACCGGGACAGATATAGGGACCCAGTACTTC. Protein: CATGTDIGTQYF. The V gene is TRBV24-1, the J gene TRBJ2-7; TRBD1 aligns across 7 bases. Gene TRBJ2-5 matches the end of the DNA better, so the J call may be wrong. The CDR3 runs to 12 residues. Per the germline V gene, CDR1 is KGHDR and CDR2 is SFDVKD.

As to this clonotype: An end of the junction differs from the germline gene, which may be a read error. The rearrangement links TRBV7-9 to TRBJ2-3; 7 bases match TRBD1. The CDR3 covers 14 residues. Per the germline V gene, CDR1 is SEHNR and CDR2 is FQNEAQ (reference sequence). The CDR3 coding sequence is TGTGCCAGCAGCTCAGGACAGGTTTCAGATACACAGTATTTT. It encodes CASSSGQVSDTQYF.

J is TRBJ2-5 and V is TRBV5-1; the D gene is possibly TRBD2 (5 bases). The assigned J gene may be wrong: the sequence end matches TRBJ2-7 better. Germline V gene lookup returns CDR1 SGHRS and CDR2 YFSETQ. The CDR3 loop spans 15 amino acids. The CDR3 loop reads CASRWTDSGVYEQYF. The CDR3 bases are TGCGCCAGCAGATGGACTGACTCTGGCGTATACGAGCAGTACTTC.

V and J are TRBV20-1 and TRBJ2-1; D uncertain. Germline V gene sequence: CDR1 DFQATT, CDR2 SNEGSKA (reference sequence). The ends were cut back, 4 bases at V and 0 bases at J, with 13 bases in the middle. The CDR3 is 15 residues long. CDR3 bases: TGCAGTGCTACTTCCGCGGTGAGCTCCTACAATGAGCAGTTCTTC. It specifies CSATSAVSSYNEQFF.

In its sample, this clonotype was seen once. The chain recombines TRBV2 with TRBJ1-1; D is unresolved. The germline gives CDR1 SNHLY, CDR2 FYNNEI. The CDR3 covers 15 residues. V dropped 3 bases and J dropped 4 bases, with 15 bases sitting between them. CDR3 DNA: TGTGCCAGCAGTGAGGTCACGAGTTCGGCCACTGAAGCTTTCTTT. Translated: CASSEVTSSATEAFF.

The chain has TRBV3-1 and TRBJ2-7; D possibly uses TRBD1 or TRBD2 (5 bases each). The V gene's germline CDR1 is LGHDT and CDR2 YNNKEL (reference sequence). This CDR3 is 17 amino acids long. Trimming shortened V by 4 bases and J by 3 bases, and 22 bases separated the two germline ends. In DNA, the CDR3 is TGTGCCAGCAGCCCCCTTCGGTTGGTTGGGGGTTACTACGAGCAGTACTTC. It codes for CASSPLRLVGGYYEQYF.